The present entry profiles one T cell receptor beta chain with its context. These data come from a study of blood T cell repertoires in COVID-19. Profiled with immunoSEQ multiplex PCR; TCRdb holds only in-frame clones, not every one. The sample records some 200,000 clones, 65% to 90% being singletons. With 4 bases clipped from V and 4 bases from J, the junction kept 4 bases outside the gene matches. CDR1 is WSHSY and CDR2 is SAAADI in the germline V gene. CDR3 length: 14 amino acids. The receptor was isolated from a man aged 40-49 years who had recovered from COVID-19. The sequenced material came from PBMCs or T cells enriched from blood (not recorded which). V usage is TRBV10-2 and J usage is TRBJ1-1; 9 nucleotides line up with TRBD1. The DNA for the CDR3 is TGCGCCAGCAGTGGACAGGGGGAAGGCACTGAAGCTTTCTTT. It codes for CASSGQGEGTEAFF.